Below are 18 T cell receptor beta chains sequenced from a single sample in a study of shared clonotypes between healthy human individuals. The method was immunoSEQ multiplex PCR; TCRdb's version includes in-frame clones alone and lacks a portion of them. Of a few hundred thousand clones detected, roughly 97% appear once; the ten largest clones hold about 0.057%. Sequencing was carried out using naive CD4+ T cells sorted from blood. Indicated subset: CD45RA+ positively selected. The receptor set was obtained from a woman aged 30 to 39 in good health.

The rearrangement joins TRBV7-9 to TRBJ1-4; no reliable D call. The CDR3 consists of 16 residues. The V gene lost 1 base and the J gene lost 3 bases, with 12 bases spanning the gap. The V gene's germline CDR1 is SEHNR and CDR2 FQNEAQ (reference sequence). The chain's CDR3 is CASSLVVRAANEKLFF. Written as DNA, the CDR3 is TGTGCCAGCAGCTTAGTAGTTAGGGCAGCTAATGAAAAACTGTTTTTT. The full variable domain, in which reference TRBV7-9 and TRBJ1-4 provide the parts outside the CDR3, is DTGVSQNPRHKITKRGQNVTFRCDPISEHNRLYWYRQTLGQGPEFLTYFQNEAQLEKSRLLSDRFSAERPKGSFSTLEIQRTEQGDSAMYLCASSLVVRAANEKLFFGSGTQLSVL.

The rearrangement joins TRBV19 to TRBJ2-1; D call uncertain. Looked up from germline, CDR1 is LNHDA and CDR2 is SQIVND (reference sequence). Trimming cost V 8 bases and J 9 bases, with 8 bases left between them. The CDR3 consists of 10 residues. CDR3: CASGRPEQFF. DNA for the CDR3: TGTGCCAGTGGTCGTCCTGAGCAGTTCTTC. The full variable domain, completed using reference TRBV19 and TRBJ2-1, is DGGITQSPKYLFRKEGQNVTLSCEQNLNHDAMYWYRQDPGQGLRLIYYSQIVNDFQKGDIAEGYSVSREKKESFPLTVTSAQKNPTAFYLCASGRPEQFFGPGTRLTVL.

This rearrangement joins TRBV29-1 to TRBJ2-1, with D possibly being TRBD2 (5 bases). Germline-derived CDR1 and CDR2 are SQVTM and ANQGSEA. The CDR3 is 15 residues long. Trimming stripped 5 bases from V and 1 base from J, with 15 bases between. CDR3 sequence: CSVSGGPISYNEQFF. The CDR3 coding sequence is TGCAGCGTTTCCGGCGGGCCCATTTCCTACAATGAGCAGTTCTTC.

The chain is built from TRBV28 and TRBJ2-5, with unresolved D. V lost 4 bases and J lost 1, with 13 bases in between. The germline V gene encodes CDR1 MDHEN and CDR2 SYDVKM. The CDR3 loop spans 15 amino acids. The CDR3 here is CASSSPRQAQETQYF. The CDR3 region has the DNA TGTGCCAGCAGTTCCCCCCGGCAGGCCCAAGAGACCCAGTACTTC.

The J gene is TRBJ2-7, the V gene TRBV18, with D unresolved. CDR1 and CDR2 (germline): KGHSH, LQKENI. CDR3 size: 11 residues. Trimming shortened V by 1 base and J by 3 bases, and 1 base separated the two germline ends. The CDR3 spells CASSPLYEQYF. DNA for the CDR3: TGTGCCAGCTCACCACTCTACGAGCAGTACTTC.

This clone was recorded a few times. CDR3 loop: CAWTLFVEQYF. In DNA form, the CDR3 reads TGTGCCTGGACCCTTTTCGTTGAGCAGTACTTC. This chain joins TRBV30 and TRBJ2-7; D is unclear. The CDR3 is 11 amino acids. Trimming pared 4 bases from V and 7 bases from J, leaving 11 bases between. Germline CDR1 and CDR2: GTSNPN and SVGIG (reference sequence).

CDR3: CASSFEAQETQYF. As DNA, the CDR3 is TGTGCCAGCAGCTTTGAGGCCCAAGAGACCCAGTACTTC. The genes are TRBV11-3 and TRBJ2-5; D uncertain. Trimming cost V 3 bases and J 1 base, with 6 bases left between them. CDR1 and CDR2 from the germline V gene are SGHNT and YENEEA. This CDR3 is 13 amino acids long.

The rearrangement links TRBV11-2 to TRBJ1-1, with D possibly matching TRBD1 (5 bases). V lost 0 bases and J lost 0, with 14 bases in between. The CDR3 covers 17 residues. Germline V lookup: CDR1 SGHAT, CDR2 FQNNGV. The CDR3: CASSLDHSAGLNTEAFF. CDR3 in DNA: TGTGCCAGCAGCTTAGATCATTCTGCAGGGCTGAACACTGAAGCTTTCTTT.

The J gene is TRBJ2-1, the V gene TRBV20-1; D call uncertain. The CDR3 is 11 amino acids. Germline V gene data show CDR1 as DFQATT and CDR2 as SNEGSKA (reference sequence). Trimming took 6 bases from V and 13 from J, leaving 16 bases between them. Written as DNA, the CDR3 is TGCAGTGCCAACCCCCGAGTGGAACAGTTCTTC. It yields the protein CSANPRVEQFF.

This sequence joins TRBV14 and TRBJ2-5; D not resolved. Germline V gene data show CDR1 as SGHDN and CDR2 as FVKESK. The length of the CDR3 is 13 residues. The germline V and J ends were trimmed by 1 base and 6 bases, with 9 bases remaining between them. CDR3 sequence reads: CASSQGGYQTQYF. CDR3 coding DNA: TGTGCCAGCAGCCAAGGGGGTTACCAGACCCAGTACTTC.

The chain employs TRBV27 and TRBJ2-2, with D possibly TRBD2 on 6 matching bases. V was pared by 2 bases and J by 6 bases, with 10 bases between. CDR1 and CDR2 (germline): MNHEY, SMNVEV (reference sequence). CDR3 length: 14 amino acids. The CDR3 region has the DNA TGTGCCAGCAGTTTAGGGAGGCCCCCCGGGGAGCTGTTTTTT. Encoded protein: CASSLGRPPGELFF.

A single count supports this clone. The chain has TRBV30 and TRBJ1-6, with TRBD1 matching 7 bases. The germline V gene has CDR1 GTSNPN and CDR2 SVGIG (reference sequence). Trimming cost V 0 bases and J 6 bases; bases outside gene matches: 20. The CDR3 sequence is 20 residues long. The DNA of the CDR3 is TGTGCCTGGAGTGTTTTGAGACAGGGCGTTTTAAGGGTTCCTAATTCACCCCTCCACTTT. As protein: CAWSVLRQGVLRVPNSPLHF.

The chain combines TRBV6-5 with TRBJ2-5, with no clear D. Germline V gene data show CDR1 as MNHEY and CDR2 as SVGAGI. This CDR3 comprises 14 residues. Trimming cost V 1 base and J 5 bases, with 11 bases left between them. The CDR3 nucleotides read TGTGCCAGCAGTTACTTTGGCCTAAGGGAGACCCAGTACTTC. This gives the protein CASSYFGLRETQYF.

The rearrangement uses TRBV27 and TRBJ2-2; D is ambiguous. The germline gives CDR1 MNHEY, CDR2 SMNVEV (reference sequence). Trimming left V 0 bases short and J 2 bases short, with 4 bases between. This CDR3 spans 14 amino acids. Here the CDR3 reads CASSLSHNTGELFF. The CDR3 coding sequence is TGTGCCAGCAGTTTATCGCACAACACCGGGGAGCTGTTTTTT.

This clone came up once. This chain links TRBV7-9 with TRBJ1-3; TRBD1 is a possible D gene (5 bases). This CDR3 region has 14 residues. Trimming removed 11 bases from V and 2 bases from J, with 16 bases in between. CDR1 is SEHNR and CDR2 is FQNEAQ in the germline V gene (reference sequence). The CDR3, as DNA: TGTGCCGGTTCAGGGTGGGTCACTGGAAACACCATATATTTT. It translates to CAGSGWVTGNTIYF. Full variable domain (outside the CDR3, taken from reference TRBV7-9 and TRBJ1-3): DTGVSQNPRHKITKRGQNVTFRCDPISEHNRLYWYRQTLGQGPEFLTYFQNEAQLEKSRLLSDRFSAERPKGSFSTLEIQRTEQGDSAMYLCAGSGWVTGNTIYFGEGSWLTVV.

CDR3 DNA sequence: TGCGCCAGCAGCCCCACTAGCGGGGGACACAATGAGCAGTTCTTC. Translation gives CASSPTSGGHNEQFF. V gene TRBV5-1 combines with J gene TRBJ2-1, with 11 bases aligning to TRBD2. V shed 4 bases, J shed 5 bases, and the junction held 5 bases outside the gene matches. Germline CDR1 and CDR2: SGHRS and YFSETQ. The CDR3 length is 15 residues. The whole variable domain, remainder taken from reference TRBV5-1 and TRBJ2-1, is KAGVTQTPRYLIKTRGQQVTLSCSPISGHRSVSWYQQTPGQGLQFLFEYFSETQRNKGNFPGRFSGRQFSNSRSEMNVSTLELGDSALYLCASSPTSGGHNEQFFGPGTRLTVL.

For the CDR3, the DNA is TGTGCCAGCAGCTTCTCGGGGGACAGGACAGATACGCAGTATTTT. Protein product: CASSFSGDRTDTQYF. This chain connects TRBV11-2 to TRBJ2-3; TRBD1 matches at 8 bases. The CDR3 length is 15 residues. CDR1 SGHAT and CDR2 FQNNGV come from the germline V gene. Trimming at V came to 3 bases and at J to 3 bases, leaving 5 bases not matched to a gene.

The chain is built from TRBV28 and TRBJ2-7, with D perhaps TRBD2 (5 bases). Deletions cut 5 bases from V and 6 bases from J, with 14 bases between. This CDR3 spans 13 amino acids. The germline CDR1 and CDR2 sequences are MDHEN and SYDVKM. The CDR3 reads CASSGSPRVEQYF. The DNA for the CDR3 is TGTGCCAGCAGTGGGAGCCCCCGAGTCGAGCAGTACTTC.